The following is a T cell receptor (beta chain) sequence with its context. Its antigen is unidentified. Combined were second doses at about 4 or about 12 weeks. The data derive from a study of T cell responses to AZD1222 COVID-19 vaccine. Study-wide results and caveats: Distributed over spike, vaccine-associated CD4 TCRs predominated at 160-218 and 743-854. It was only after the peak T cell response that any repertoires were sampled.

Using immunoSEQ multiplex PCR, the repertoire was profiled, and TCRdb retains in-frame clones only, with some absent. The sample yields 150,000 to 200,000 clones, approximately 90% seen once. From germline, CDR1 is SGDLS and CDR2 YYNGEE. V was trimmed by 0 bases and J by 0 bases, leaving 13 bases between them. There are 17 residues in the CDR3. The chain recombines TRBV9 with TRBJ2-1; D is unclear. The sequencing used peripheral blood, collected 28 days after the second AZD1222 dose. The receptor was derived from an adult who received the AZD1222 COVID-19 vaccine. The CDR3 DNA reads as TGTGCCAGCAGCGTAGATGAGACCACCTACTCCTACAATGAGCAGTTCTTC. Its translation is CASSVDETTYSYNEQFF.